These 7 T cell receptor beta chains share one sample of origin, sequenced in a study of shared clonotypes between healthy human individuals. Repertoires were generated with immunoSEQ multiplex PCR, while TCRdb's copy carries only in-frame clones and drops some. The sample shows 2 million to 2.5 million clones, approximately 96% of them seen only once. Sequencing was performed on naive CD4+ T cells sorted from blood. As for subset: CD45RA+ positively selected. Receptors were obtained from a young man in good health.

A note on this clone: Other DNA sequences in the sample encode the same CDR3. The DNA of the CDR3 is TGCGCCAGCAGCTTGGGAGGGGGGCGAGAGACCCAGTACTTC. Translated, it gives CASSLGGGRETQYF. The chain employs TRBV5-1 and TRBJ2-5; D may correspond to TRBD1 or TRBD2 (6 bases each). CDR1 and CDR2 from the germline V gene are SGHRS and YFSETQ. The CDR3 consists of 14 residues. V was clipped by 0 bases and J by 4 bases, with 10 bases between them. Full variable domain (outside the CDR3, taken from reference TRBV5-1 and TRBJ2-5): KAGVTQTPRYLIKTRGQQVTLSCSPISGHRSVSWYQQTPGQGLQFLFEYFSETQRNKGNFPGRFSGRQFSNSRSEMNVSTLELGDSALYLCASSLGGGRETQYFGPGTRLLVL.

The chain combines TRBV5-4 with TRBJ2-5; D remains ambiguous. The CDR3 consists of 14 residues. V was cut by 2 bases and J by 2 bases, with 10 bases left in between. Germline V CDR1 and CDR2: SGHNT, YYREEE (reference sequence). This chain's CDR3 is CASSFSRRQETQYF. In DNA form, the CDR3 reads TGTGCCAGCAGCTTTTCGCGGAGACAAGAGACCCAGTACTTC.

The count of this clone is one. The gene calls are TRBV29-1 and TRBJ2-7; D tentatively reads TRBD1 or TRBD2 (5 bases each). This CDR3 contains 14 residues. Germline assignment: CDR1 SQVTM and CDR2 ANQGSEA. The V and J ends lost 4 bases and 3 bases respectively, with 16 bases between them. CDR3 bases: TGCAGCGTTGTTAATGGGGAGAGGGGCTACGAGCAGTACTTC. Protein product: CSVVNGERGYEQYF.

This chain connects TRBV21-1 to TRBJ2-1; TRBD2, the table's D call, was not compared with the DNA. TRBV21-1 is termed a pseudogene. The CDR3 extends over 13 amino acids. CDR3: CASSRTGVYEQFF. In DNA form, the CDR3 reads TGTGCCAGCAGCAGGACCGGGGTCTATGAGCAGTTCTTC.

In this sample, this clone turned up once. The V gene is TRBV10-1, the J gene TRBJ2-1; the D is unclear. CDR3 length: 14 amino acids. CDR1 WNHNN and CDR2 SYGVQD come from the germline V gene (reference sequence). Trimming removed 2 bases from V and 3 bases from J, with 8 bases in between. The CDR3 loop is CASSENKVYNEQFF. CDR3 in DNA: TGCGCCAGCAGTGAGAATAAGGTCTACAATGAGCAGTTCTTC.

The chain links TRBV7-2 to TRBJ1-5; 7 bases map to TRBD1. Per the germline V gene, CDR1 is SGHTA and CDR2 is FQGNSA. The junction had 8 bases not matched to a gene; V was cut back by 2 bases and J by 7 bases. This CDR3 is 15 amino acids long. This CDR3 reads CASSLLGRGNQPQHF. DNA for the CDR3: TGTGCCAGCAGCTTACTGGGCAGGGGGAACCAGCCCCAGCATTTT.

The chain couples TRBV5-1 to TRBJ2-7, with D possibly matching TRBD2 (6 bases). The CDR3 spans 15 residues. Trimming cost V 7 bases and J 3 bases, with 20 bases left between them. Germline V gives CDR1 SGHRS, CDR2 YFSETQ. This CDR3 reads CASSYGMGGGYEQYF. The CDR3 coding sequence is TGCGCCAGCTCATATGGGATGGGAGGAGGCTACGAGCAGTACTTC.